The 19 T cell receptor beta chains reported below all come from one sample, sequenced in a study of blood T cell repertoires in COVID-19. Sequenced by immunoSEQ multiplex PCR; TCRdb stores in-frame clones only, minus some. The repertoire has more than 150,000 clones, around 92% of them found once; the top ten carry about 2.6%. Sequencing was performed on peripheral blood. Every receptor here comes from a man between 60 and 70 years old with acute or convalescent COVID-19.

In DNA form, the CDR3 reads TGCGCCAGCAGCTTGGGATCGGGTAGCAATCAGCCCCAGCATTTT. This encodes CASSLGSGSNQPQHF. The chain recombines TRBV5-1 with TRBJ1-5; D not resolved. Deletions cut 0 bases from V and 0 bases from J, with 7 bases between. The CDR3 runs to 15 residues. The germline V gene encodes CDR1 SGHRS and CDR2 YFSETQ.

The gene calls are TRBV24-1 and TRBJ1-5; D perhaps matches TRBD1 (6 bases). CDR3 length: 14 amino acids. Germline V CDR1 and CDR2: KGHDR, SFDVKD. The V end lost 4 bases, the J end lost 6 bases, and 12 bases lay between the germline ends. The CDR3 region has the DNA TGTGCCACCAGTGACAGTACAGGGTCTCAGCCCCAGCATTTT. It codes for CATSDSTGSQPQHF.

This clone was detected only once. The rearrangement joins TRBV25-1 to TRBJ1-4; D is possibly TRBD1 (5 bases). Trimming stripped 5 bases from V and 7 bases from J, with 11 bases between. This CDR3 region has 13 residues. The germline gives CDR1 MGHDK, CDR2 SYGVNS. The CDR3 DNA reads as TGTGCCAGCAGTAGGGGAGGGTCTGAAAAACTGTTTTTT. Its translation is CASSRGGSEKLFF.

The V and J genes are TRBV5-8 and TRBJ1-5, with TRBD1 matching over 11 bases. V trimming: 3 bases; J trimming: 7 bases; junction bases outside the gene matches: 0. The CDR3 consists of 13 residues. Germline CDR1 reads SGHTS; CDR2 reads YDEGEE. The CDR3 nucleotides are TGTGCCAGCAGCTGGGACAGGGGGCAGCCCCAGCATTTT. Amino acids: CASSWDRGQPQHF. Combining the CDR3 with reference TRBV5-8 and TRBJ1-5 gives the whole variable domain EAGVTQSPTHLIKTRGQQATLRCSPISGHTSVYWYQQALGLGLQFLLWYDEGEERNRGNFPPRFSGRQFPNYSSELNVNALELEDSALYLCASSWDRGQPQHFGDGTRLSIL.

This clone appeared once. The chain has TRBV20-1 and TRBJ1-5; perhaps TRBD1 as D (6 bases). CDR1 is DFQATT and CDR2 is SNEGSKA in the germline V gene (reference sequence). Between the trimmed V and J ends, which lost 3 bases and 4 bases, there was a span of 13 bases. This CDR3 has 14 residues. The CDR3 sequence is CSASTGGGNQPQHF. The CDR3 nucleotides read TGCAGTGCTAGTACGGGGGGCGGTAATCAGCCCCAGCATTTT.

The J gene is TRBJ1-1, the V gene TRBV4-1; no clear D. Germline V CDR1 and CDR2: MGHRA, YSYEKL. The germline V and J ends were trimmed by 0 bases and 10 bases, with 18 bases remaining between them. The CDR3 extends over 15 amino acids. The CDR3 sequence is CASSQDSRPGTSAFF. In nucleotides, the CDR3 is TGCGCCAGCAGCCAAGATTCCCGCCCGGGAACTTCAGCTTTCTTT.

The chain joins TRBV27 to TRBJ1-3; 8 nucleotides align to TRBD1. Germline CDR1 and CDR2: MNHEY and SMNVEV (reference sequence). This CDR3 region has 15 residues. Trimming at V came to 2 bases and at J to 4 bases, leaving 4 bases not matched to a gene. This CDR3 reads CASSLQGASGNTIYF. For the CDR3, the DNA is TGTGCCAGCAGTTTACAGGGGGCTTCGGGAAACACCATATATTTT.

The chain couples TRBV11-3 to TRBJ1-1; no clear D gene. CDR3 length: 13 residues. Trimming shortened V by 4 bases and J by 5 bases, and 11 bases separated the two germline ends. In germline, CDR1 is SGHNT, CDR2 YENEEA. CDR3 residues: CASSYSGETEAFF. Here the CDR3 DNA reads TGTGCCAGCAGCTATTCCGGAGAAACTGAAGCTTTCTTT.

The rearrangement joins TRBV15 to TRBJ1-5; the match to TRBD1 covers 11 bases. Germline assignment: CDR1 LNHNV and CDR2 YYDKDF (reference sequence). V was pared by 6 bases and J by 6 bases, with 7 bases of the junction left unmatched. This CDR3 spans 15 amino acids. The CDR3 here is CATSRGTGGGQPQHF. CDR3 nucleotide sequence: TGTGCCACCAGTAGGGGGACAGGGGGAGGTCAGCCCCAGCATTTT.

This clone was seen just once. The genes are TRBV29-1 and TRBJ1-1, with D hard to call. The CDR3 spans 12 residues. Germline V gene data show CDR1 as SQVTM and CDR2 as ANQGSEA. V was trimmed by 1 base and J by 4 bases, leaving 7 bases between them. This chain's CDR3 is CSVEVLSTEAFF. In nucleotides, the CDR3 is TGCAGCGTTGAAGTCCTGTCCACTGAAGCTTTCTTT.

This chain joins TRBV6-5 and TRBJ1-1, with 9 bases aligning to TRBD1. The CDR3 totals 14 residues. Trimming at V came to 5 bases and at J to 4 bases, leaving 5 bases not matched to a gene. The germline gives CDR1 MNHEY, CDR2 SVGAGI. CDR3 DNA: TGTGCCAGCAGTCCCACAGGGGGCCTCACTGAAGCTTTCTTT. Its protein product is CASSPTGGLTEAFF.

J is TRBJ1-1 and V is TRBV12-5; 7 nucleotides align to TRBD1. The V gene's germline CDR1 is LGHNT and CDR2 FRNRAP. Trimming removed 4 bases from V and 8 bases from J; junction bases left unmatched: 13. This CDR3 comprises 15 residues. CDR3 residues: CASGSRQGVTIEAFF. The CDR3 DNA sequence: TGTGCTAGTGGTTCCCGACAGGGTGTTACCATCGAAGCTTTCTTT.

The DNA for the CDR3 is TGCGCCAGCAGCCAAGAGCTCCTGAAGGACAGGGTAAATACGCAGTATTTT. This codes for CASSQELLKDRVNTQYF. This sequence joins TRBV4-3 and TRBJ2-3; 8 bases align to TRBD1. The ends lost 0 bases at V and 7 bases at J; junction bases unmatched: 12. Germline CDR1 LGHNA, CDR2 YSLEER. This CDR3 has 17 residues.

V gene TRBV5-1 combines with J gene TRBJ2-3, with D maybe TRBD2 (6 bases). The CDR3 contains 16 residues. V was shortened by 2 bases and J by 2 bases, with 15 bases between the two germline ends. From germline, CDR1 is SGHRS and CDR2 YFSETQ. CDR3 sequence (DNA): TGCGCCAGCAGCTTAAGGGCTAGCGATTACACAGATACGCAGTATTTT. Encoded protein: CASSLRASDYTDTQYF. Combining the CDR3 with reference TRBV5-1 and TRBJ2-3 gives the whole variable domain KAGVTQTPRYLIKTRGQQVTLSCSPISGHRSVSWYQQTPGQGLQFLFEYFSETQRNKGNFPGRFSGRQFSNSRSEMNVSTLELGDSALYLCASSLRASDYTDTQYFGPGTRLTVL.

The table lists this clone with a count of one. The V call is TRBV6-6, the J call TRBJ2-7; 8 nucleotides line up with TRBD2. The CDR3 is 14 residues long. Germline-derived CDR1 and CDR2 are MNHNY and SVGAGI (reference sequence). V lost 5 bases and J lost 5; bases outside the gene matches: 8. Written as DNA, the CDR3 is TGTGCCAGCAGTCTCACTAGCGGTAAAAACGAGCAGTACTTC. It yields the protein CASSLTSGKNEQYF.

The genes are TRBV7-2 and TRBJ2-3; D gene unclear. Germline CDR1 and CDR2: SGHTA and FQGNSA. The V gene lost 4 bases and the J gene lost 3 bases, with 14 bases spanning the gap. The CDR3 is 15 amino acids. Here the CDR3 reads CASSSPTVQTDTQYF. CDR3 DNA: TGTGCCAGCAGCTCGCCAACAGTACAGACAGATACGCAGTATTTT.

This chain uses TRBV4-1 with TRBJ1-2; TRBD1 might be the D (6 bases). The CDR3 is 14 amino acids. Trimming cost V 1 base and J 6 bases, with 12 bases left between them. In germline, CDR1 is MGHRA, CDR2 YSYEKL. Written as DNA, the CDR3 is TGCGCCAGCAGCCAAGCACAGGGTGATAATGGCTACACCTTC. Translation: CASSQAQGDNGYTF.

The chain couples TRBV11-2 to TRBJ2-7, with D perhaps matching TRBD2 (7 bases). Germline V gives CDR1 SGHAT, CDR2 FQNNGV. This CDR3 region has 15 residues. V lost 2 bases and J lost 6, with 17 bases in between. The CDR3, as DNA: TGTGCCAGCAGCTTAAATAGTTACAGGGAGGGCGAGCAGTACTTC. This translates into CASSLNSYREGEQYF.

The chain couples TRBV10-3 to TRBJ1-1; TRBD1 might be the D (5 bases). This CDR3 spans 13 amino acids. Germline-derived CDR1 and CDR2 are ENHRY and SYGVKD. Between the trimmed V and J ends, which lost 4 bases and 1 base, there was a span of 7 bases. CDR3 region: CAISAGGNTEAFF. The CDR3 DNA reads TGTGCCATCAGTGCCGGGGGGAACACTGAAGCTTTCTTT.